What follows are 23 T cell receptor beta chains derived from one specimen sequenced in a study of blood T cell repertoires in COVID-19. Using immunoSEQ multiplex PCR, the repertoire was profiled, and TCRdb retains in-frame clones only, with some absent. The repertoire holds roughly 88,000 clones, 87% seen once, with 18% in the top ten. Sequencing input: peripheral blood. Receptors were obtained from a woman aged 55-75 years with COVID-19, enrolled during active disease.

This chain links TRBV7-6 with TRBJ2-5; TRBD2 might be the D (6 bases). Germline values: CDR1 SGHVS, CDR2 FNYEAQ. There are 13 residues in the CDR3. V lost 1 base and J lost 5, with 8 bases in between. In DNA form, the CDR3 reads TGTGCCAGCAGCTTAGGGGGGGTTGAGACCCAGTACTTC. This gives the protein CASSLGGVETQYF.

This chain joins TRBV3-1 (or the pseudogene TRBV3-2) and TRBJ1-2; no reliable D call. Germline values: CDR1 LGHDT, CDR2 YNNKEL (reference sequence). Trimming shortened V by 3 bases and J by 8 bases, and 10 bases separated the two germline ends. The CDR3 is 12 amino acids. DNA for the CDR3: TGTGCCAGCAGCCAGCTAGCTGGGGGCTACACCTTC. Encoded protein: CASSQLAGGYTF.

The chain uses TRBV30 and TRBJ1-1; D possibly corresponds to TRBD1 (6 bases). Germline values: CDR1 GTSNPN, CDR2 SVGIG (reference sequence). The ends were cut back, 3 bases at V and 5 bases at J, with 19 bases in the middle. The CDR3 loop spans 15 amino acids. The CDR3, as DNA: TGTGCCTGGAGCCGCGGGGCGGGGGCAAGGACTGAAGCTTTCTTT. Translated: CAWSRGAGARTEAFF.

The chain couples TRBV27 to TRBJ2-7; D is possibly TRBD1 (5 bases). CDR1 is MNHEY, CDR2 SMNVEV, per germline (reference sequence). V lost 10 bases and J lost 0, with 10 bases in between. The CDR3 extends over 12 amino acids. The CDR3 loop reads CAKGVPSYEQYF. CDR3 nucleotides: TGTGCCAAAGGGGTACCCTCCTACGAGCAGTACTTC.

This clone has a handful of counts. This chain joins TRBV7-2 and TRBJ2-2; D possibly corresponds to TRBD2 (6 bases). The CDR3 totals 16 residues. Trimming cost V 5 bases and J 1 base, with 14 bases left between them. Germline lookup yields CDR1 SGHTA and CDR2 FQGNSA. The CDR3 coding sequence is TGTGCCAGCAGCCCATCGGGACTGATGAACACCGGGGAGCTGTTTTTT. Protein product: CASSPSGLMNTGELFF.

V gene TRBV27 combines with J gene TRBJ2-5; 9 nucleotides line up with TRBD2. V lost 5 bases and J lost 1; bases outside the gene matches: 8. The CDR3 sequence is 16 residues long. Looked up from germline, CDR1 is MNHEY and CDR2 is SMNVEV (reference sequence). CDR3 region: CASSRRGAGGQETQYF. The CDR3 coding sequence is TGTGCCAGCAGTCGTCGGGGAGCGGGGGGCCAAGAGACCCAGTACTTC.

The chain joins TRBV30 to TRBJ1-5; 8 bases match TRBD1. The CDR3 runs 12 residues. V lost 2 bases to trimming and J lost 6 bases; unmatched junction nucleotides: 0. Germline CDR1 GTSNPN, CDR2 SVGIG (reference sequence). The CDR3 DNA reads as TGTGCCTGGAGTACAGGGGGTCAGCCCCAGCATTTT. Its protein is CAWSTGGQPQHF.

The chain carries TRBV12-5 and TRBJ2-1, with 8 bases that match TRBD2. This CDR3 is built from 17 residues. From germline, CDR1 is LGHNT and CDR2 FRNRAP. V was clipped by 0 bases and J by 3 bases; unmatched bases: 7. DNA for the CDR3: TGTGCTAGTGGTTTGGTACTGAGCGGGGGAGTCTACAATGAGCAGTTCTTC. Its translation: CASGLVLSGGVYNEQFF.

This clone appeared a single time. The rearrangement uses TRBV7-3 and TRBJ2-4; D is ambiguous. CDR1 and CDR2 from the germline V gene are SGHTA and FQGTGA. The ends were cut back, 2 bases at V and 6 bases at J, with 11 bases in the middle. This CDR3 region has 14 residues. For the CDR3, the DNA is TGTGCCAGCAGCTTATCTCGACTGTCAAACATTCAGTACTTC. This translates into CASSLSRLSNIQYF.

J is TRBJ2-2 and V is TRBV27; the D is unclear. Trimming took 1 base from V and 0 from J, leaving 15 bases between them. Germline assignment: CDR1 MNHEY and CDR2 SMNVEV (reference sequence). The CDR3 is 18 amino acids. CDR3 nucleotide sequence: TGTGCCAGCAGTTTATTTGGCCAGTTCTCCGCGAACACCGGGGAGCTGTTTTTT. Protein sequence: CASSLFGQFSANTGELFF.

The chain couples TRBV6-1 to TRBJ1-5; TRBD1 matches at 8 bases. CDR3 length equals 19 residues. V dropped 8 bases and J dropped 8; count of bases not matched to a gene: 26. Looked up from germline, CDR1 is MNHNS and CDR2 is SASEGT. In DNA, the CDR3 is TGTGCCAGCGGTGCTCGGCGACAGGGGCTATCCCTCGCCGGGGAGCCCCAGCATTTT. It translates to CASGARRQGLSLAGEPQHF.

The CDR3: CSVDSGQPYEQYF. The CDR3 DNA reads TGCAGCGTTGACTCGGGACAGCCCTACGAGCAGTACTTC. The genes are TRBV29-1 and TRBJ2-7; 7 bases map to TRBD1. The CDR3 extends over 13 amino acids. Germline trimming cut 3 bases from V and 2 bases from J; bases unmatched to any gene: 4. CDR1 is SQVTM and CDR2 is ANQGSEA in the germline V gene.

This clone was found once. V and J are TRBV4-3 and TRBJ1-3; D gene unclear. V was cut by 4 bases and J by 4 bases, with 8 bases left in between. Germline CDR1 LGHNA, CDR2 YSLEER. The CDR3 totals 13 residues. In DNA, the CDR3 is TGCGCCAGCAGCCTGGTCGGGGGAAACACCATATATTTT. It is translated as CASSLVGGNTIYF.

This chain connects TRBV6-5 to TRBJ2-1, with 12 bases fitting TRBD2. With 8 bases clipped from V and 4 bases from J, the junction kept 3 bases outside the gene matches. The CDR3 runs 14 residues. Looked up from germline, CDR1 is MNHEY and CDR2 is SVGAGI. The CDR3 DNA is TGTGCCAGCTCACTAGCGGGGGGATACAATGAGCAGTTCTTC. This codes for CASSLAGGYNEQFF.

V gene TRBV9 combines with J gene TRBJ2-2; 7 bases match TRBD1. CDR1 is SGDLS and CDR2 is YYNGEE in the germline V gene. With V trimmed by 3 bases and J by 0 bases, 8 bases remained unmatched. This CDR3 comprises 17 residues. This CDR3 reads CASSANPGTANTGELFF. The CDR3 DNA sequence: TGTGCCAGCAGCGCAAATCCGGGGACAGCGAACACCGGGGAGCTGTTTTTT.

The rearrangement uses TRBV29-1 and TRBJ2-7; TRBD1 aligns across 8 bases. Germline CDR1 and CDR2: SQVTM and ANQGSEA. Trimming cost V 7 bases and J 2 bases; bases outside gene matches: 10. CDR3 length equals 14 residues. The DNA of the CDR3 is TGCAGCGCCGTTCATGCGGACAGGGCCTACGAGCAGTACTTC. Translation gives CSAVHADRAYEQYF.

This chain uses TRBV19 with TRBJ1-5; TRBD1 agrees at 7 bases. Germline lookup yields CDR1 LNHDA and CDR2 SQIVND (reference sequence). The V and J ends lost 2 bases and 6 bases, in that order; junction bases with no gene match: 10. The CDR3 sequence is 16 residues long. CDR3 region: CASSISPQGQGQPQHF. CDR3 sequence (DNA): TGTGCCAGTAGTATATCCCCACAGGGGCAGGGTCAGCCCCAGCATTTT.

V and J are TRBV11-2 and TRBJ1-1, with 9 nucleotides matching TRBD1. V was pared by 4 bases and J by 3 bases, with 3 bases of the junction left unmatched. The CDR3 spans 14 residues. Germline V gene lookup returns CDR1 SGHAT and CDR2 FQNNGV. CDR3 nucleotides: TGTGCCAGCAGCTCTGGGACAGGGTACACTGAAGCTTTCTTT. Its protein product is CASSSGTGYTEAFF.

In this sample, this clone turned up once. V is TRBV6-5 and J is TRBJ1-2; the D gene is possibly TRBD1 (6 bases). Trimming left V 6 bases short and J 2 bases short, with 10 bases between. Germline loops: CDR1 MNHEY, CDR2 SVGAGI. The CDR3 has 13 residues. For the CDR3, the DNA is TGTGCCAGCAGCGCTGGACAGAACTATGGCTACACCTTC. Amino acid sequence: CASSAGQNYGYTF.

The rearrangement joins TRBV3-1 (or the pseudogene TRBV3-2) to TRBJ1-5; D not certain. Germline lookup yields CDR1 LGHDT and CDR2 YNNKEL (reference sequence). CDR3 size: 13 residues. Trimming stripped 2 bases from V and 7 bases from J, with 9 bases between. The CDR3 is CASSQSEKQPQHF. In DNA, the CDR3 is TGTGCCAGCAGCCAATCGGAGAAGCAGCCCCAGCATTTT.

The rearrangement links TRBV18 to TRBJ2-4; a weak D match, TRBD1 (6 bases). Trimming shortened V by 4 bases and J by 3 bases, and 16 bases separated the two germline ends. CDR3 length: 16 amino acids. Germline V gene sequence: CDR1 KGHSH, CDR2 LQKENI. The CDR3 spells CASSLFSQGGKNIQYF. The CDR3 DNA follows: TGTGCCAGCTCACTATTCTCACAGGGTGGCAAAAACATTCAGTACTTC.

CDR3 residues: CASSQEQGGGNQPQHF. As DNA, the CDR3 is TGTGCCAGCAGCCAAGAACAGGGGGGTGGCAATCAGCCCCAGCATTTT. The chain uses TRBV4-2 and TRBJ1-5, with 8 bases matching TRBD1. The CDR3 sequence is 16 residues long. Germline V lookup: CDR1 LGHNA, CDR2 YNFKEQ. Germline trimming cut 0 bases from V and 2 bases from J; bases unmatched to any gene: 3.

The J gene is TRBJ2-5, the V gene TRBV6-4; 10 positions match TRBD2. Germline-derived CDR1 and CDR2 are MRHNA and SNTAGT. Trimming at V came to 6 bases and at J to 5 bases, leaving 3 bases not matched to a gene. The CDR3 is 13 residues long. The CDR3 DNA is TGTGCCAGCAGCCAACTAGCGGGGGAGACCCAGTACTTC. Its translation: CASSQLAGETQYF.